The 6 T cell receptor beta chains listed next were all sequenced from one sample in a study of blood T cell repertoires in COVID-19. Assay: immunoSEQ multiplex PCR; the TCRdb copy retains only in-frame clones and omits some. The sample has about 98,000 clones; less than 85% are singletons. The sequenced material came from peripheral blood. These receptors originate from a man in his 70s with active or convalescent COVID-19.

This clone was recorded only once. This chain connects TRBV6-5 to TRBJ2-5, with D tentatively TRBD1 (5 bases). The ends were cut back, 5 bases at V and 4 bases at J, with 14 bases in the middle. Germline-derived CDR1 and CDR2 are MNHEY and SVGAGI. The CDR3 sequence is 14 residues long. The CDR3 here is CASSRGQTRETQYF. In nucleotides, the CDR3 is TGTGCCAGCAGTAGGGGTCAGACAAGAGAGACCCAGTACTTC.

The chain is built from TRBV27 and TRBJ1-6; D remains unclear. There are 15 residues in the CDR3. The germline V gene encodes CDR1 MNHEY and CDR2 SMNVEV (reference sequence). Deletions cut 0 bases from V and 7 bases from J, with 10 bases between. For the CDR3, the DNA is TGTGCCAGCAGTTTATCCCCCCGGGAGAATTCACCCCTCCACTTT. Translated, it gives CASSLSPRENSPLHF.

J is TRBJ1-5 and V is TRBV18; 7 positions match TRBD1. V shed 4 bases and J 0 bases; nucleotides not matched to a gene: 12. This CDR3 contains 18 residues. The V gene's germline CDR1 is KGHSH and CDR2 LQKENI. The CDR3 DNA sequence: TGTGCCAGCTCACGGGGAGGACAGGACCGATATAGCAATCAGCCCCAGCATTTT. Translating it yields CASSRGGQDRYSNQPQHF.

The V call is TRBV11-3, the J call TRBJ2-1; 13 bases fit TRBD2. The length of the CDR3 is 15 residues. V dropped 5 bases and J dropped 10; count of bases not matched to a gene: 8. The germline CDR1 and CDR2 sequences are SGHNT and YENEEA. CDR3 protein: CASSPTSGGANEQFF. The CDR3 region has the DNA TGTGCCAGCAGCCCAACTAGCGGGGGGGCCAACGAGCAGTTCTTC.

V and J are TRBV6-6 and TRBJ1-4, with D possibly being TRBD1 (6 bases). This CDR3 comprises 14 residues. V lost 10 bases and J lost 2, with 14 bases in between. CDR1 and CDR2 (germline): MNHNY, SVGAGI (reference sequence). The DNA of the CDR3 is TGTGCCACTGGAGCAGGGGCGACTAATGAAAAACTGTTTTTT. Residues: CATGAGATNEKLFF.

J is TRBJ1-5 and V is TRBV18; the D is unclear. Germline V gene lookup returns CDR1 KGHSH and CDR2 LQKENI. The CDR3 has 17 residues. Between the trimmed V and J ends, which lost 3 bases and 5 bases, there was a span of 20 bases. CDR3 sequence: CASSPVWIGIPHQPQHF. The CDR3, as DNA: TGTGCCAGCTCACCGGTCTGGATCGGGATTCCTCATCAGCCCCAGCATTTT. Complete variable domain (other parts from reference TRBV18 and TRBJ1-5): NAGVMQNPRHLVRRRGQEARLRCSPMKGHSHVYWYRQLPEEGLKFMVYLQKENIIDESGMPKERFSAEFPKEGPSILRIQQVVRGDSAAYFCASSPVWIGIPHQPQHFGDGTRLSIL.